A selection of T cell receptor beta chains follows, all from one sample in a study of blood T cell repertoires in COVID-19. The assay was immunoSEQ multiplex PCR, and TCRdb's table has in-frame clones only and misses some. In the table there are roughly 300,000 clones, around 83% of which are singletons. The specimen sequenced was peripheral blood. All receptors derive from a woman aged 45-65 years with acute or convalescent COVID-19. CDR3s leave out the opening cysteine and the closing phenylalanine or tryptophan. The D gene is left open where the match is weak.

d_call v_call cdr3_aa
. TRBV7-2 ASSLRAGAIDEMY
. TRBV9 ASSALQAGTGELF
. TRBV5-1 ASSLEGPGGDTIY
TRBD1 TRBV5-1 ASSLKGAGTEAF
. TRBV19 ASSMVPGQRLYGYT
TRBD1 TRBV7-2 ASSSDRARTQY
TRBD2 TRBV2 ASSGGNSPKTSGSTYEQY
TRBD2 TRBV4-2 ASSQGLANTGELF
TRBD1 TRBV6-5 ASKPQGARTEAF
TRBD1 TRBV4-2 ASSHGTGHSSGANVLT
. TRBV19 ASSHDFLRDSLAHEQY
TRBD1 TRBV7-9 ASSTRTGGETQY
. TRBV5-1 ASSPTPDQPQH
. TRBV7-9 ASRADANTEAF
. TRBV6-6 ASSPSFQGRYNSPLH
. TRBV11-2 ASSQGTGTDTQY
TRBD1 TRBV7-9 ASAARQGNYEQY
. TRBV11-2 ASSSGDQPQH
. TRBV19 ASRDQLEHEQY
. TRBV27 ASKRRVSDTQY
TRBD1 TRBV5-1 ASSSRGQGNTGELF
TRBD2 TRBV2 ASSELTSGGVDTQY
TRBD1 TRBV14 ASSQDDPWTGDNSPLH
. TRBV27 ASSLLIGGDTQY
. TRBV11-2 ASSLTSTDNYGYT
. TRBV2 ARRGDYGYT
. TRBV3-1/TRBV3-2 ASSHSGDGEKLF
TRBD2 TRBV6-1 ASSELAGDGANVLT
TRBD1 TRBV6-5 ASNDRAGNTEAF
. TRBV9 ASSPSGRINEQY
. TRBV5-1 ASSFTRRTEAF
. TRBV7-2 ASSPLGGFFRRYNEQF
. TRBV11-3 ASSFRGTGLNEQF
. TRBV3-1/TRBV3-2 ASSHYLGQAGAF
TRBD1 TRBV4-2 ASSPTGATGNTIY
. TRBV12-3/TRBV12-4 ASSLDRETQY
TRBD1 TRBV7-2 ASSIRQGYTEAF
TRBD1 TRBV30 AWSVKGATGELF
TRBD1 TRBV6-5 ASRRQGLNTEAF
TRBD1 TRBV2 ASRGPGTGVPQETQY
TRBD1 TRBV3-1/TRBV3-2 ASSQATGETEAF
. TRBV25-1 ASGTGLNSPLH
. TRBV7-2 ASSLEGSNQPQH
. TRBV6-1 ASSEEGGLGNQPQH
TRBD1 TRBV27 ASSPTGQGNTEAF
. TRBV6-5 ASSPRTGSTDTQY
. TRBV21-1 ASSKNLGANDEKLF
. TRBV6-5 ASSQYRGRKETQY
. TRBV2 ASSGTVEAF
TRBD2 TRBV27 ASSFSGYETQY
. TRBV7-2 ASSLGREKAF
. TRBV6-6 ASRSRVPNTEAF
. TRBV28 ASKNPRGTEAF
TRBD2 TRBV2 ASMIGLAGTGELF